The 7 T cell receptor beta chains presented below share a single source sample, sequenced in a study of T-cell reconstitution after alpha-beta-depleted transplantation in children. Preparation of the TCRbeta library used unique molecular identifiers. TCRdb reanalysed the PCR reads using MiXCR and keeps one entry per CDR3 protein. This table has roughly 310,000 distinct CDR3 sequences, 23% appearing once. Sequences were derived from PBMCs, mostly from graft donor cells, sampled 180 days after TCRalphabeta/CD19-depleted stem cell transplant. The receptors originated from a male patient younger than 18 who had a stem cell transplant for acute lymphoblastic leukemia, so the T cells may come from the graft donor.

The chain recombines TRBV20-1 with TRBJ2-3; 8 nucleotides match TRBD2. In germline, CDR1 is DFQATT, CDR2 SNEGSKA (reference sequence). The CDR3 is 13 amino acids. The V and J ends lost 5 bases and 2 bases, in that order; junction bases with no gene match: 3. CDR3 sequence reads: CSALSGTTDTQYF. The CDR3 DNA reads TGCAGTGCTCTTAGCGGGACCACAGATACGCAGTATTTT.

The V call is TRBV9, the J call TRBJ1-5; D is ambiguous. Trimming shortened V by 0 bases and J by 7 bases, and 8 bases separated the two germline ends. The CDR3 consists of 13 residues. Germline V lookup: CDR1 SGDLS, CDR2 YYNGEE. This CDR3 reads CASSVEMGQPQHF. In DNA, the CDR3 is TGTGCCAGCAGCGTAGAGATGGGGCAGCCCCAGCATTTT.

The chain carries TRBV20-1 and TRBJ1-1; 7 bases match TRBD1. Germline V gene lookup returns CDR1 DFQATT and CDR2 SNEGSKA (reference sequence). V was clipped by 3 bases and J by 4 bases; unmatched bases: 11. The CDR3 runs 15 residues. The CDR3 region is CSASSAGGSGTEAFF. CDR3 nucleotide sequence: TGCAGTGCTAGTTCGGCAGGGGGGAGTGGCACTGAAGCTTTCTTT.

This clonotype showed up just a few times. The J gene is TRBJ2-5, the V gene TRBV29-1; either TRBD1 or TRBD2 may fit D (5 bases each). Germline V gene lookup returns CDR1 SQVTM and CDR2 ANQGSEA. This CDR3 is 11 amino acids long. V lost 4 bases and J lost 9, with 12 bases in between. CDR3 region: CSVVAGTAQYF. The CDR3, as DNA: TGCAGCGTTGTGGCAGGGACGGCCCAGTACTTC.

Only a few counts were recorded for this clonotype. The chain carries TRBV9 and TRBJ2-1, with 10 positions matching TRBD2. This CDR3 spans 17 amino acids. The germline gives CDR1 SGDLS, CDR2 YYNGEE. With 2 bases clipped from V and 0 bases from J, the junction kept 5 bases outside the gene matches. This CDR3 is CASSVLAGETSYNEQFF. The CDR3 DNA reads TGTGCCAGCAGCGTTCTAGCGGGAGAGACCTCCTACAATGAGCAGTTCTTC.

This clonotype was seen a handful of times. The chain joins TRBV20-1 to TRBJ2-7, with TRBD2 matching 8 bases. CDR1 DFQATT and CDR2 SNEGSKA come from the germline V gene (reference sequence). After removal of 5 bases from V and 5 bases from J, the junction contained 8 bases not matched to a gene. The CDR3 has 13 amino acids. CDR3 bases: TGCAGTGCTGGGGGTAGCGGGAACGACGAGCAGTACTTC. Amino acid sequence: CSAGGSGNDEQYF.

This clonotype showed up just a few times. The V gene is TRBV12-3 or TRBV12-4, the J gene TRBJ1-4, with D perhaps matching TRBD1 (6 bases). The CDR3 sequence is 14 residues long. The V and J ends lost 1 base and 8 bases respectively, with 11 bases between them. The CDR3 sequence is CASSLVTGTEKLFF. CDR3 DNA sequence: TGTGCCAGCAGTTTAGTCACCGGGACAGAAAAACTGTTTTTT.